The 10 T cell receptor beta chains below come from one sample, sequenced in a study of cytomegalovirus exposure and HLA in healthy donors (dated 2017 in TCRdb). Libraries were made using the immunoSEQ multiplex PCR assay. A mixture of 60 forward primers for TCR Vbeta segments and 13 reverse primers for TCR Jbeta segments was used in the multiplex PCR. Imported from immuneACCESS, the table was reduced by TCRdb to in-frame sequences with V and J called. These copies leave out some clones; in studies compared against another copy, an unresolved V gene accounts for under half, and the cause of the remainder is not known. Within this sample are 200,000 or so clones, with 70% to 80% of them counted one time only. The ten largest clones represent approximately 2% of the sample. The specimen sequenced was PBMCs. Every receptor here comes from a woman in her twenties or thirties in good health and CMV-seropositive.

This rearrangement joins TRBV10-3 to TRBJ2-3; 14 bases match TRBD2. V lost 0 bases and J lost 6; bases outside the gene matches: 11. Germline CDR1 is ENHRY and CDR2 is SYGVKD. CDR3 length: 19 amino acids. The CDR3 spells CAISESIGGTSGSWDTQYF. The CDR3 bases are TGTGCCATCAGTGAGTCCATAGGCGGGACTAGCGGGAGTTGGGATACGCAGTATTTT.

This clone was found a few times. J is TRBJ2-7 and V is TRBV15; D may be TRBD2 (5 bases). Trimming cost V 3 bases and J 0 bases, with 15 bases left between them. This CDR3 comprises 16 residues. Per the germline V gene, CDR1 is LNHNV and CDR2 is YYDKDF (reference sequence). CDR3 nucleotides: TGTGCCACCAGCAGTAGGAGGCTGGTAAGCTCCTACGAGCAGTACTTC. Its protein is CATSSRRLVSSYEQYF.

This clone was observed a handful of times. The chain carries TRBV5-1 and TRBJ2-3; D remains ambiguous. The germline CDR1 and CDR2 sequences are SGHRS and YFSETQ. The CDR3 is 14 amino acids. V lost 3 bases to trimming and J lost 2 bases, with 10 bases between them. For the CDR3, the DNA is TGCGCCAGCAGCTCCGACTCCAACACAGATACGCAGTATTTT. Protein sequence: CASSSDSNTDTQYF.

CDR3 DNA: TGTGCCAGCAGCTCGACAGGAGGATCACCCCTCCACTTT. Its translation: CASSSTGGSPLHF. This sequence joins TRBV5-6 and TRBJ1-6; TRBD1 is a possible D gene (6 bases). Germline V gene data show CDR1 as SGHDT and CDR2 as YYEEEE. There are 13 residues in the CDR3. V lost 3 bases to trimming and J lost 10 bases, with 11 bases between them.

This clone was observed a few times. The gene calls are TRBV6-6 and TRBJ1-2; no reliable D call. From germline, CDR1 is MNHNY and CDR2 SVGAGI (reference sequence). V shed 0 bases and J shed 5 bases, with 13 bases lying between them. This CDR3 region has 15 residues. CDR3 loop: CASSYSQESRYGYTF. CDR3 nucleotides: TGTGCCAGCAGTTACTCCCAAGAGAGCCGGTATGGCTACACCTTC.

The J gene is TRBJ1-5, the V gene TRBV10-3, with TRBD1 matching over 7 bases. Germline V gene lookup returns CDR1 ENHRY and CDR2 SYGVKD. V trimming: 6 bases; J trimming: 4 bases; junction bases outside the gene matches: 21. There are 19 residues in the CDR3. CDR3 DNA sequence: TGTGCCATCAGGAACTACGGGACAGCTGCACCTACTTCAAATCAGCCCCAGCATTTT. This gives the protein CAIRNYGTAAPTSNQPQHF.

The chain couples TRBV2 to TRBJ2-1, with 11 bases identical to TRBD2. Trimming took 7 bases from V and 2 from J; bases not matched to a gene: 10. The CDR3 is made up of 17 amino acids. Germline lookup yields CDR1 SNHLY and CDR2 FYNNEI. The CDR3 here is CASMALAGGGTYNEQFF. The DNA for the CDR3 is TGTGCCAGCATGGCCCTAGCGGGAGGAGGGACCTACAATGAGCAGTTCTTC. The full variable domain, its missing parts supplied by reference TRBV2 and TRBJ2-1, is EPEVTQTPSHQVTQMGQEVILRCVPISNHLYFYWYRQILGQKVEFLVSFYNNEISEKSEIFDDQFSVERPDGSNFTLKIRSTKLEDSAMYFCASMALAGGGTYNEQFFGPGTRLTVL.

The V and J genes are TRBV19 and TRBJ1-5; the match to TRBD1 covers 11 bases. CDR1 is LNHDA, CDR2 SQIVND, per germline (reference sequence). This CDR3 is 15 amino acids long. The ends lost 3 bases at V and 4 bases at J; junction bases unmatched: 2. CDR3 bases: TGTGCCAGTAGTATCTGGGACAGGGGGAATCAGCCCCAGCATTTT. Its translation: CASSIWDRGNQPQHF.

This chain uses TRBV19 with TRBJ2-1; 8 nucleotides align to TRBD2. CDR3 length: 15 amino acids. Per the germline V gene, CDR1 is LNHDA and CDR2 is SQIVND (reference sequence). Unmatched junction bases numbered 9, after V lost 5 bases and J lost 6 bases. CDR3 DNA: TGTGCCAGTAGTTCTAGCGGGCCGGTTTTCAATGAGCAGTTCTTC. The encoded protein is CASSSSGPVFNEQFF.

V and J are TRBV4-2 and TRBJ2-7; TRBD2 matches at 11 bases. The germline CDR1 and CDR2 sequences are LGHNA and YNFKEQ. J was trimmed by 3 bases and V by 0 bases; bases with no gene match: 4. This CDR3 region has 16 residues. The CDR3 coding sequence is TGTGCCAGCAGCCAAGATTTAACTAGCGGGAGCTACGAGCAGTACTTC. Translation: CASSQDLTSGSYEQYF.